This T cell receptor (beta chain) originates from a study of T cells in Graves' hyperthyroidism and ophthalmopathy. Study findings and constraints: A model built on 13 V-J features separated ophthalmopathy from stable hyperthyroidism.

Germline-derived CDR1 and CDR2 are KGHSH and LQKENI. The CDR3 runs to 15 residues. With 3 bases removed from V and 0 bases from J, the gap between germline ends came to 12 bases. TCR beta CDR3 regions were amplified from RNA transcripts. HTBI primers were used for first-round RT-PCR of the TCR CDR3. TCRdb reprocessed the multiplex PCR reads with MiXCR, giving one entry per CDR3 protein. The sample has 350,000 to 400,000 distinct CDR3 sequences, around 14% seen once. Each diagnosis drew on symptoms, thyroxine, TRAb, thyroid ultrasound and orbital computed tomography findings. This clonotype has ten or more counts. What it recognizes is unknown.

V and J are TRBV18 and TRBJ2-7; D not certain. The TCR sequence derives from a woman aged 25 to 45 with Graves' hyperthyroidism. The sequenced sample consisted of blood. The CDR3 DNA sequence: TGTGCCAGCTCACCCCTAGACGGGCCCTCCTACGAGCAGTACTTC. This codes for CASSPLDGPSYEQYF.